Here is one TCR beta chain with its context. Here immunoSEQ multiplex PCR was the method, and the copy in TCRdb shows in-frame clones only, minus some. This table holds 150,000 to 200,000 clones, 83% found once. This record comes from a study of blood T cell repertoires in COVID-19. Study overall: Nucleic acid was either cDNA or gDNA, and it came from T cells, B-cell-depleted T cells, or PBMCs.

The CDR3 covers 18 residues. V was pared by 6 bases and J by 4 bases, with 16 bases of the junction left unmatched. The germline gives CDR1 LNHDA, CDR2 SQIVND (reference sequence). The sequenced sample was peripheral blood. The chain couples TRBV19 to TRBJ2-2, with TRBD1 matching over 8 bases. This receptor was taken from a woman of 80 years or more with acute or convalescent COVID-19. Here the CDR3 DNA reads TGTGCCAGTAGCGGCCTGACAGGGGTCGGCGGGACCACCGGGGAGCTGTTTTTT. It yields the protein CASSGLTGVGGTTGELFF.